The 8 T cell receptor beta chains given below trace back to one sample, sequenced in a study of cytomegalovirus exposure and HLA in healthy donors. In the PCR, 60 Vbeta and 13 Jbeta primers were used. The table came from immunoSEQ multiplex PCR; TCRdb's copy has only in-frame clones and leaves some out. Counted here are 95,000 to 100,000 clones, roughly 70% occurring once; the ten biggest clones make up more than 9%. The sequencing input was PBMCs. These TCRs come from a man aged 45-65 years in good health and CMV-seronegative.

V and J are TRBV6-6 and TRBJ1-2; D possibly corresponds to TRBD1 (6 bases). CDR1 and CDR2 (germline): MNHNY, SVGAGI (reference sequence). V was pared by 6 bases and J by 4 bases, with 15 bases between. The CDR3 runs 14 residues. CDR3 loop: CASSLLTGTYGYTF. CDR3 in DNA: TGTGCCAGCAGCCTTCTTACAGGGACCTATGGCTACACCTTC.

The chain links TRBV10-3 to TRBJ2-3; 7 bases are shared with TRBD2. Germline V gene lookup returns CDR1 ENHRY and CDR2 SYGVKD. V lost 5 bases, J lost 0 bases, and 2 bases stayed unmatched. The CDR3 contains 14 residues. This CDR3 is CAISSGTSTDTQYF. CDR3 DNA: TGTGCCATCAGTAGCGGGACTAGCACAGATACGCAGTATTTT.

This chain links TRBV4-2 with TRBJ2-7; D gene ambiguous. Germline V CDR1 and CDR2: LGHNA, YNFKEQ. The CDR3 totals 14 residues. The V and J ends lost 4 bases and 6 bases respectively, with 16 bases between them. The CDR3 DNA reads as TGTGCCAGCAGCCTGCCGGGTCCTAGAAGCGAGCAGTACTTC. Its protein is CASSLPGPRSEQYF.

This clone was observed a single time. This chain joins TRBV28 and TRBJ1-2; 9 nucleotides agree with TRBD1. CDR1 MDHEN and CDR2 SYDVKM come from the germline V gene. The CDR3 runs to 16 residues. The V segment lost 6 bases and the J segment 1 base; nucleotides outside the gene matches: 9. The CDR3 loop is CASSLKPGQGNYGYTF. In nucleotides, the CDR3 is TGTGCCAGCAGCCTAAAACCGGGACAGGGTAACTATGGCTACACCTTC.

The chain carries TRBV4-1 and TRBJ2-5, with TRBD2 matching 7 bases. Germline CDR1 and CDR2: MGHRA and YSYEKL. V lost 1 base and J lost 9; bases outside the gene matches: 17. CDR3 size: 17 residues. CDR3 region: CASSQGGSSGVEMAQYF. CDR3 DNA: TGCGCCAGCAGCCAAGGAGGATCCAGCGGGGTAGAGATGGCCCAGTACTTC.

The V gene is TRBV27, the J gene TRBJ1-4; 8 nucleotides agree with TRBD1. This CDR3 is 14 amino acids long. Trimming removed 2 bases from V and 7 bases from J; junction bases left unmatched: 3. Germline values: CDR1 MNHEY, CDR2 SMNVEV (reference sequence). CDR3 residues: CASSLGGTGEKLFF. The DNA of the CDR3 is TGTGCCAGCAGTTTAGGCGGGACAGGTGAAAAACTGTTTTTT.

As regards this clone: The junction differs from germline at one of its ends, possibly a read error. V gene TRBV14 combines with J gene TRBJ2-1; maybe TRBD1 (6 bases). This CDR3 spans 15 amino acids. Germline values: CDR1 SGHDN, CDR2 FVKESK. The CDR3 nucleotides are TGTGCCAGCAGCCAGACGAGACAGGTTTACAGTGAGCAGTTCTTC. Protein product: CASSQTRQVYSEQFF.

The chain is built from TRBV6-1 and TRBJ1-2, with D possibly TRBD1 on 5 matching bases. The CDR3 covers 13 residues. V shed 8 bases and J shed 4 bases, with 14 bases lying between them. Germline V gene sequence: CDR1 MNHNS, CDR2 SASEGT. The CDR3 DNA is TGTGCCAGCGCCCCCCGGCAGGGCTATGGCTACACCTTC. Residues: CASAPRQGYGYTF.